The clone carrying this T cell receptor beta chain was picked up a small number of times. The data derive from a study of blood T cell repertoires in COVID-19. From germline, CDR1 is MDHEN and CDR2 SYDVKM. The CDR3 length is 15 residues. V was clipped by 6 bases and J by 0 bases, with 12 bases between them. Produced via immunoSEQ multiplex PCR; TCRdb's table is partial and in-frame only. The sample lists about 28,000 clones; 84% were seen once. This clonotype was sampled from a man between 65 and 80 years old with active COVID-19. The source material was peripheral blood. The chain couples TRBV28 to TRBJ2-1; a weak D match, TRBD2 (6 bases). The CDR3 DNA reads TGTGCCAGCAGCCCCTGGAGGGGCTCCTACAATGAGCAGTTCTTC. It translates to CASSPWRGSYNEQFF.